A single count supports the clone carrying this T cell receptor beta chain. The data are from a study of blood T cell repertoires in COVID-19. Study-level information: From T cells, B-cell-depleted T cells, or PBMCs came the material, which was cDNA or gDNA.

Original data processing: Amplification from reference gene primers served as the basis for estimated nucleated cell counts. TCRdb's table, derived via immunoSEQ multiplex PCR, lists solely in-frame clones and lacks some. That table is the source of V, J and clone size, and D and trimming were worked out from the DNA. The profile shows 440,000 or so clones, 70% to 90% of them singletons. Sequenced sample: peripheral blood. The receptor comes from a woman aged 40 to 50 with COVID-19, enrolled during active disease.

CDR3 in DNA: TGTGCCAGCAGCCATTTATCTGGCGGGAGAGCCCACGAGCAGTACTTC. It is translated as CASSHLSGGRAHEQYF. The gene calls are TRBV11-2 and TRBJ2-7, with TRBD2 matching 7 bases. CDR1 is SGHAT and CDR2 is FQNNGV in the germline V gene. The CDR3 is made up of 16 amino acids. V was pared by 5 bases and J by 5 bases, with 15 bases of the junction left unmatched.